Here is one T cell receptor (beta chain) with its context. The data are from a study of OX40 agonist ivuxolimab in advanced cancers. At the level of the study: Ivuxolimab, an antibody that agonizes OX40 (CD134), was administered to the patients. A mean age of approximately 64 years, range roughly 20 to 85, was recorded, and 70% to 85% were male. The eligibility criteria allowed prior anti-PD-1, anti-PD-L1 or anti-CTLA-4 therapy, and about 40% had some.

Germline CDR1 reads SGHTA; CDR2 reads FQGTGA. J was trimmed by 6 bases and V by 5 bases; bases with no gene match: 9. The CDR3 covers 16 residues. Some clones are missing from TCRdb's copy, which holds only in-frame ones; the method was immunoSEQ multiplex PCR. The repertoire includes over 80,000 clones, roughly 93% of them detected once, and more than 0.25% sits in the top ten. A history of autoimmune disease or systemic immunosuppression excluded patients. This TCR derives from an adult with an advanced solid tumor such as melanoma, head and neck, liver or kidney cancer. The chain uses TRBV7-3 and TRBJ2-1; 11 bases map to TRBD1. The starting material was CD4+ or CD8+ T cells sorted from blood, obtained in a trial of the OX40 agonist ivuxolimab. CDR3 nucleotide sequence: TGTGCCAGCAGCCGCGGCGGGACAGGGGGACGCAATGAGCAGTTCTTC. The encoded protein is CASSRGGTGGRNEQFF.